These 9 T cell receptor beta chains were all obtained from the same sample, sequenced in a study of PD-L1 blockade in urothelial cancer. Indicated time point: peripheral blood 6 weeks after treatment start. Generated by immunoSEQ multiplex PCR, the TCRdb table keeps only in-frame clones and is missing some. The sample includes 48,000 or so clones, roughly 80% seen only once; the top ten take approximately 8.2%. The specimen was PBMCs, collected around atezolizumab (anti-PD-L1) treatment. The receptors derive from a man aged 65 to 79 with urothelial cancer.

The rearrangement links TRBV9 to TRBJ1-2, with a tentative D call TRBD1 (5 bases). V was pared by 0 bases and J by 3 bases, with 12 bases between. CDR1 and CDR2 (germline): SGDLS, YYNGEE. The length of the CDR3 is 15 residues. The CDR3: CASSVVGGGDYGYTF. The CDR3 nucleotides read TGTGCCAGCAGCGTAGTTGGGGGGGGTGACTATGGCTACACCTTC.

The chain couples TRBV18 to TRBJ1-3, with 9 bases identical to TRBD1. Germline-derived CDR1 and CDR2 are KGHSH and LQKENI. J was trimmed by 2 bases and V by 3 bases; bases with no gene match: 8. The CDR3 is made up of 17 amino acids. This CDR3 reads CASSPGDRDAAGNTIYF. CDR3 coding DNA: TGTGCCAGCTCACCGGGGGACAGGGACGCAGCTGGAAACACCATATATTTT.

The rearrangement links TRBV7-8 to TRBJ1-3; D ambiguous. Germline CDR1 SGHVS, CDR2 FQNEAQ. The CDR3 covers 15 residues. V lost 3 bases and J lost 0, with 9 bases in between. The CDR3 coding sequence is TGTGCCAGCAGCTTGGGCCGGCTCTCTGGAAACACCATATATTTT. Amino acid sequence: CASSLGRLSGNTIYF.

This chain connects TRBV15 to TRBJ2-1; D not resolved. Trimming took 5 bases from V and 3 from J, leaving 11 bases between them. The CDR3 is 14 amino acids. Germline CDR1 and CDR2: LNHNV and YYDKDF (reference sequence). The CDR3 DNA follows: TGTGCCACCAGCCCAGTCTCCTTCTACAATGAGCAGTTCTTC. This encodes CATSPVSFYNEQFF. Using reference TRBV15 and TRBJ2-1 for the parts outside the CDR3, the full variable domain is DAMVIQNPRYQVTQFGKPVTLSCSQTLNHNVMYWYQQKSSQAPKLLFHYYDKDFNNEADTPDNFQSRRPNTSFCFLDIRSPGLGDTAMYLCATSPVSFYNEQFFGPGTRLTVL.

The chain carries TRBV7-8 and TRBJ1-5; TRBD1 is a possible D gene (6 bases). The germline CDR1 and CDR2 sequences are SGHVS and FQNEAQ. The length of the CDR3 is 15 residues. Trimming took off 4 bases at V and 3 bases at J, with 13 bases between the two ends. DNA for the CDR3: TGTGCCAGCAGCTCGCAGACAGGCTTCAATCAGCCCCAGCATTTT. Encoded protein: CASSSQTGFNQPQHF.

The chain joins TRBV6-5 to TRBJ1-1; 9 nucleotides line up with TRBD1. CDR1 MNHEY and CDR2 SVGAGI come from the germline V gene. The CDR3 contains 15 residues. V was pared by 0 bases and J by 10 bases, with 9 bases of the junction left unmatched. The CDR3 DNA follows: TGTGCCAGCAGTTACTCGAGGGTAGTGGGACAGGGAGCTTTCTTT. Protein product: CASSYSRVVGQGAFF.

This chain joins TRBV6-1 and TRBJ1-2; 12 bases line up with TRBD1. V lost 3 bases and J lost 4; bases outside the gene matches: 9. The CDR3 consists of 17 residues. The V gene's germline CDR1 is MNHNS and CDR2 SASEGT. The CDR3 is CASSEGDRGHRAYGYTF. In DNA, the CDR3 is TGTGCCAGCAGTGAGGGGGACAGGGGGCATCGGGCCTATGGCTACACCTTC.

About this clone itself: A junction end diverges from the germline sequence, so it may reflect a read error. The chain joins TRBV7-7 to TRBJ2-7, with 7 bases aligning to TRBD1. The germline CDR1 and CDR2 sequences are SSHAT and FNYEAQ (reference sequence). CDR3 length: 15 residues. CDR3 amino acids: CASSHGTAGIYEQYF. The CDR3 nucleotides read TGTGCTAGCAGCCATGGGACAGCCGGAATCTACGAGCAGTACTTC. The whole variable domain, filled in from reference TRBV7-7 and TRBJ2-7, reads GAGVSQSPRYKVTKRGQDVTLRCDPISSHATLYWYQQALGQGPEFLTYFNYEAQPDKSGLPSDRFSAERPEGSISTLTIQRTEQRDSAMYRCASSHGTAGIYEQYFGPGTRLTVT.

This clone came up once. The genes are TRBV5-1 and TRBJ2-1, with 7 bases identical to TRBD2. Losses at the gene ends were 4 bases for V and 6 bases for J; bases not matched to a gene: 7. Per germline, CDR1 SGHRS and CDR2 YFSETQ. The CDR3 runs 14 residues. The CDR3 protein is CASSPWTSSNEQFF. The CDR3 DNA sequence: TGCGCCAGCAGCCCCTGGACTAGTTCCAATGAGCAGTTCTTC.